A single T cell receptor (beta chain) is shown here with its context. Prior autoimmune disease or systemic immunosuppression barred patients. Trimming removed 6 bases from V and 2 bases from J, with 14 bases in between. The CDR3 is 14 amino acids. Germline V gene sequence: CDR1 SGDLS, CDR2 YYNGEE. The sample is drawn from a study of OX40 agonist ivuxolimab in advanced cancers. Clones were sequenced by immunoSEQ multiplex PCR, and TCRdb holds only the in-frame ones, with some missing. The sample comprises some 60,000 clones, around nine tenths of which are singletons, and 0.35% rests with the top ten. This TCR derives from an adult with an advanced solid tumor such as melanoma, head and neck, liver or kidney cancer. V usage is TRBV9 and J usage is TRBJ2-5; possibly TRBD1 or TRBD2 for D (5 bases each). The specimen was CD4+ or CD8+ T cells sorted from blood, collected in a trial of the OX40 agonist ivuxolimab. CDR3 sequence (DNA): TGTGCCAGCACCGCCCGGGACGGACAAGAGACCCAGTACTTC. It yields the protein CASTARDGQETQYF. Drawing the rest from reference TRBV9 and TRBJ2-5, the complete variable domain is DSGVTQTPKHLITATGQRVTLRCSPRSGDLSVYWYQQSLDQGLQFLIQYYNGEERAKGNILERFSAQQFPDLHSELNLSSLELGDSALYFCASTARDGQETQYFGPGTRLLVL.